The T cell receptor beta chain under discussion was sequenced for a study of radiotherapy plus CTLA-4 blockade in lung cancer. The overall study: 18% of patients responded objectively, and around 31% achieved disease control. Study-wide findings and caveats: In blood, after radiotherapy plus ipilimumab, tumor-derived TCR clones expanded.

Data came from immunoSEQ multiplex PCR; TCRdb stores just in-frame clones and leaves some out. The sample consists of 70,000 to 95,000 clones, around 87% of them appearing once. As for this clone: No antigen is known for it.

The CDR3 covers 15 residues. V shed 2 bases and J shed 2 bases, with 11 bases lying between them. Germline CDR1 reads SEHNR; CDR2 reads FQNEAQ (reference sequence). The V call is TRBV7-9, the J call TRBJ2-3; tentative D call: TRBD1 (6 bases). The material was peripheral blood, obtained from a patient treated with radiotherapy plus ipilimumab. This clonotype originated in a human donor with non-small cell lung cancer that progressed on radiotherapy plus ipilimumab. CDR3 sequence: CASSLRQGSTDTQYF. DNA of the CDR3: TGTGCCAGCAGCTTACGGCAGGGGTCCACAGATACGCAGTATTTT. Variable domain in full (rest from reference TRBV7-9 and TRBJ2-3): DTGVSQNPRHKITKRGQNVTFRCDPISEHNRLYWYRQTLGQGPEFLTYFQNEAQLEKSRLLSDRFSAERPKGSFSTLEIQRTEQGDSAMYLCASSLRQGSTDTQYFGPGTRLTVL.